One sample yielded the 25 T cell receptor beta chains listed below, sequenced in a study of CD8 T cells in Susac syndrome. RNA amounts of roughly 0.45 to 1 ug underwent reverse transcription with random hexamers. TCRdb recomputed calls from the immunoSEQ multiplex PCR reads with MiXCR, one row per CDR3 protein. This sample has about 150,000 distinct CDR3 sequences, with about 94% found just once. Material for sequencing was CD4+ T cells from PBMCs. The receptors shown here come from a human donor with Susac syndrome.

This chain uses TRBV14 with TRBJ2-7, with D hard to call. The V gene lost 2 bases and the J gene lost 2 bases, with 13 bases spanning the gap. Germline V gene sequence: CDR1 SGHDN, CDR2 FVKESK. CDR3 length: 15 residues. This CDR3 reads CASSQQTLSTYEQYF. DNA of the CDR3: TGTGCCAGCAGCCAACAGACTCTTTCAACCTACGAGCAGTACTTC.

The chain is built from TRBV5-1 and TRBJ2-1, with 9 bases identical to TRBD1. The CDR3 has 13 amino acids. Germline CDR1 SGHRS, CDR2 YFSETQ. Trimming took 4 bases from V and 11 from J; bases not matched to a gene: 7. The CDR3 region has the DNA TGCGCCAGCAGCCCTCTAACAGGGGGCCAGCAGTTCTTC. Translated: CASSPLTGGQQFF.

This sequence joins TRBV5-6 and TRBJ2-7; D possibly corresponds to TRBD2 (6 bases). V was pared by 3 bases and J by 6 bases, with 13 bases between. In germline, CDR1 is SGHDT, CDR2 YYEEEE. The CDR3 has 13 amino acids. CDR3 amino acids: CASSSFLGGEQYF. As DNA, the CDR3 is TGTGCCAGCAGCTCCTTCCTGGGGGGCGAGCAGTACTTC.

DNA for the CDR3: TGCAGTGCTTCCCTAGCGGGGCCAACCTACGAGCAGTACTTC. Its protein product is CSASLAGPTYEQYF. The J gene is TRBJ2-7, the V gene TRBV20-1; TRBD2 agrees at 9 bases. This CDR3 is built from 14 residues. Germline CDR1 DFQATT, CDR2 SNEGSKA (reference sequence). J was trimmed by 2 bases and V by 5 bases; bases with no gene match: 7.

The chain has TRBV3-1 and TRBJ2-5, with TRBD1 matching over 9 bases. The CDR3 runs to 15 residues. Germline CDR1 reads LGHDT; CDR2 reads YNNKEL (reference sequence). Trimming removed 1 base from V and 0 bases from J; junction bases left unmatched: 0. The CDR3 loop is CASSQGTGDQETQYF. For the CDR3, the DNA is TGTGCCAGCAGCCAAGGGACAGGGGACCAAGAGACCCAGTACTTC.

The chain recombines TRBV9 with TRBJ1-1; D ambiguous. Germline lookup yields CDR1 SGDLS and CDR2 YYNGEE. This CDR3 is built from 16 residues. V lost 3 bases to trimming and J lost 0 bases, with 15 bases between them. Written as DNA, the CDR3 is TGTGCCAGCAGCGCCACGGGTAACCTTATGAACACTGAAGCTTTCTTT. It translates to CASSATGNLMNTEAFF.

As DNA, the CDR3 is TGTGCCAGCAGCCGGAGCCCAGGGGACTCCTACAATGAGCAGTTCTTC. Translated, it gives CASSRSPGDSYNEQFF. This rearrangement joins TRBV13 to TRBJ2-1; perhaps TRBD1 as D (6 bases). This CDR3 region has 16 residues. Per germline, CDR1 PRHDT and CDR2 FYEKMQ (reference sequence). The ends were cut back, 5 bases at V and 0 bases at J, with 14 bases in the middle.

V is TRBV18 and J is TRBJ2-5, with 8 bases lining up with TRBD1. CDR1 KGHSH and CDR2 LQKENI come from the germline V gene. CDR3 length: 14 amino acids. Trimming cost V 2 bases and J 4 bases; bases outside gene matches: 3. The CDR3 loop is CASSPRTGRETQYF. As DNA, the CDR3 is TGTGCCAGCTCACCAAGGACAGGGAGAGAGACCCAGTACTTC.

This clonotype was seen a handful of times. CDR3 sequence: CASSVEQTGELFF. The CDR3 region has the DNA TGTGCCAGCAGCGTAGAGCAGACCGGGGAGCTGTTTTTT. The rearrangement links TRBV9 to TRBJ2-2, with no clear D. Germline V gene data show CDR1 as SGDLS and CDR2 as YYNGEE. The CDR3 is made up of 13 amino acids. V shed 0 bases and J shed 5 bases, with 5 bases lying between them.

The V call is TRBV20-1, the J call TRBJ2-1; the match to TRBD2 covers 8 bases. The CDR3 has 15 amino acids. CDR1 is DFQATT, CDR2 SNEGSKA, per germline (reference sequence). CDR3 sequence: CKGQAGESSYNEQFF. The CDR3 region has the DNA TGCAAAGGGCAAGCGGGAGAGTCTTCCTACAATGAGCAGTTCTTC.

This clonotype was observed a single time. The chain has TRBV4-2 and TRBJ1-2, with TRBD1 as a possible D gene (5 bases). Germline CDR1 and CDR2: LGHNA and YNFKEQ. This CDR3 region has 14 residues. Between the trimmed V and J ends, which lost 1 base and 6 bases, there was a span of 12 bases. The CDR3 protein is CASSQAEGTDGYTF. The CDR3 DNA sequence: TGTGCCAGCAGCCAAGCAGAGGGGACGGATGGCTACACCTTC.

This clonotype was counted a few times. This chain connects TRBV4-2 to TRBJ2-5; 8 bases agree with TRBD1. The CDR3 covers 13 residues. V lost 3 bases to trimming and J lost 4 bases; unmatched junction nucleotides: 1. CDR1 is LGHNA, CDR2 YNFKEQ, per germline. This CDR3 reads CASSQTGAETQYF. CDR3 nucleotides: TGTGCCAGCAGCCAGACAGGGGCAGAGACCCAGTACTTC.

The chain has TRBV29-1 and TRBJ2-6; no clear D. V was shortened by 4 bases and J by 1 base, with 14 bases between the two germline ends. The CDR3 length is 16 residues. CDR1 is SQVTM and CDR2 is ANQGSEA in the germline V gene. CDR3 bases: TGCAGCGTTGGATTTGATCAGGTTTCTGGGGCCAACGTCCTGACTTTC. Residues: CSVGFDQVSGANVLTF.

This sequence joins TRBV24-1 and TRBJ2-1; unclear D gene. V dropped 6 bases and J dropped 8 bases, with 13 bases sitting between them. This CDR3 is 13 amino acids long. CDR1 is KGHDR and CDR2 is SFDVKD in the germline V gene. In DNA, the CDR3 is TGTGCCACCAGTACGACCGCAGCCGATGAGCAGTTCTTC. It codes for CATSTTAADEQFF.

This chain uses TRBV2 with TRBJ2-7; D unresolved. This CDR3 contains 13 residues. V was shortened by 4 bases and J by 10 bases, with 17 bases between the two germline ends. Per germline, CDR1 SNHLY and CDR2 FYNNEI. The DNA of the CDR3 is TGTGCCAGCAGTGGGCTGGGCACCGTGGAACAGTACTTC. Translated, it gives CASSGLGTVEQYF.

The chain joins TRBV20-1 to TRBJ1-5; D remains unclear. This CDR3 has 12 amino acids. The germline CDR1 and CDR2 sequences are DFQATT and SNEGSKA (reference sequence). V was cut by 1 base and J by 7 bases, with 8 bases left in between. DNA for the CDR3: TGCAGTGCTAGAGGTTCGAAGCAGCCCCAGCATTTT. Protein product: CSARGSKQPQHF.

A single count supports this clonotype. The conserved final phenylalanine or tryptophan is absent from the CDR3, which likely points to a read error. In nucleotides, the CDR3 is TGCAGCGTTGAAAAGGGGGCGAACACTGAAGCTTTCTTG. Its protein is CSVEKGANTEAFL. The V gene is TRBV29-1, the J gene TRBJ1-1; TRBD1 matches 7 bases. The germline V gene has CDR1 SQVTM and CDR2 ANQGSEA. V dropped 2 bases and J dropped 1; count of bases not matched to a gene: 1. This CDR3 is built from 13 residues.

V gene TRBV5-4 combines with J gene TRBJ2-7; 8 nucleotides agree with TRBD2. J lost 4 bases, V lost 3 bases, and 12 bases had no gene match. The CDR3 consists of 16 residues. Germline-derived CDR1 and CDR2 are SGHNT and YYREEE (reference sequence). This chain's CDR3 is CASSSAPGTRSYEQYF. In DNA form, the CDR3 reads TGTGCCAGCAGCTCCGCGCCCGGGACTAGAAGTTACGAGCAGTACTTC.

V and J are TRBV7-9 and TRBJ1-1, with D possibly being TRBD1 (5 bases). Per germline, CDR1 SEHNR and CDR2 FQNEAQ (reference sequence). The V end was cut by 4 bases, the J end by 1 base, with 16 bases between. There are 16 residues in the CDR3. For the CDR3, the DNA is TGTGCCAGCAGCTCCGGGCCCGGGACTGGGAACACTGAAGCTTTCTTT. It translates to CASSSGPGTGNTEAFF.

The V call is TRBV28, the J call TRBJ2-1; possible D gene TRBD2, 6 bases. The CDR3 contains 14 residues. Per the germline V gene, CDR1 is MDHEN and CDR2 is SYDVKM. Trimming removed 5 bases at V and 10 bases at J, with 18 bases between. The CDR3: CASSPSTSFGEQFF. Written as DNA, the CDR3 is TGTGCCAGCAGTCCGTCTACTAGCTTCGGCGAGCAGTTCTTC.

The gene calls are TRBV29-1 and TRBJ1-1, with D unresolved. V was cut by 4 bases and J by 11 bases, with 5 bases left in between. Per germline, CDR1 SQVTM and CDR2 ANQGSEA. The CDR3 has 8 amino acids. This CDR3 is CSVVGAFF. DNA of the CDR3: TGCAGCGTTGTAGGGGCTTTCTTT.

This chain joins TRBV2 and TRBJ2-2; the D gene is possibly TRBD1 (6 bases). Germline loops: CDR1 SNHLY, CDR2 FYNNEI. Between the trimmed V and J ends, which lost 6 bases and 4 bases, there was a span of 15 bases. This CDR3 comprises 15 residues. The CDR3 DNA reads as TGTGCCAGCAGATTACAGGGTGCCTCCACCGGGGAGCTGTTTTTT. Amino acids: CASRLQGASTGELFF.

This sequence joins TRBV25-1 and TRBJ1-6; possibly TRBD1 for D (5 bases). Germline values: CDR1 MGHDK, CDR2 SYGVNS. Trimming pared 1 base from V and 4 bases from J, leaving 14 bases between. The CDR3 covers 17 residues. The CDR3 coding sequence is TGTGCCAGCAGTGAATTATTGTGGGGGAATTATAATTCACCCCTCCACTTT. Translation: CASSELLWGNYNSPLHF.

On this clonotype itself: The junction departs from the called germline gene at one end, perhaps through a read error. The rearrangement links TRBV7-9 to TRBJ2-1; 12 nucleotides match TRBD2. This CDR3 has 15 residues. CDR1 is SEHNR, CDR2 FQNEAQ, per germline (reference sequence). Written as DNA, the CDR3 is TGTGCCAGCAGCCTAGCGGGGGGGAGGTGGAATGAGCAGTTCTTC. It translates to CASSLAGGRWNEQFF.

This clonotype came up once. The chain uses TRBV6-5 and TRBJ1-4; D remains unclear. This CDR3 has 13 amino acids. The V and J ends lost 6 bases and 1 base respectively, with 6 bases between them. Germline V gene lookup returns CDR1 MNHEY and CDR2 SVGAGI. Here the CDR3 DNA reads TGTGCCAGCAGATGGGGAACTAATGAAAAACTGTTTTTT. Encoded protein: CASRWGTNEKLFF.